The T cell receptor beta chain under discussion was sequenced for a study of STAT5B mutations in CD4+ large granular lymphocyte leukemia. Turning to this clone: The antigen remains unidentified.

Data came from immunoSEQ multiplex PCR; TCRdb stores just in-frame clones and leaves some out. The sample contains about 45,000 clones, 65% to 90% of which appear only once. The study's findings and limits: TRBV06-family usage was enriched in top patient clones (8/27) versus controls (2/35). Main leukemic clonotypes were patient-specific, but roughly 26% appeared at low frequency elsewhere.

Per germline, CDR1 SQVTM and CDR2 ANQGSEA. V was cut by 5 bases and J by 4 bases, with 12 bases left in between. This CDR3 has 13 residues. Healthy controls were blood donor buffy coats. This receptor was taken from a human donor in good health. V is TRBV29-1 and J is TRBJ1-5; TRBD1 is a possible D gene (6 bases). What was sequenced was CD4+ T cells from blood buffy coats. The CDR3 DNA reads TGCAGCGTTCGGGACAACTTAAATCAGCCCCAGCATTTT. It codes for CSVRDNLNQPQHF.